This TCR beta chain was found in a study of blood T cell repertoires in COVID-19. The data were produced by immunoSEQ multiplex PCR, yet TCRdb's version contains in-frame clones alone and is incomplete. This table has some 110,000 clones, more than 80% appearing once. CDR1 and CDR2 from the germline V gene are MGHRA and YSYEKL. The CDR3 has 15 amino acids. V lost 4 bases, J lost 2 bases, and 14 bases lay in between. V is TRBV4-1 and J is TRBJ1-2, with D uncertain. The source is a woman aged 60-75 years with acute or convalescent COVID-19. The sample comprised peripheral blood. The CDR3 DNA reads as TGCGCCAGCAGCCCGACCGAGGCGGGAAACTATGGCTACACCTTC. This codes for CASSPTEAGNYGYTF.